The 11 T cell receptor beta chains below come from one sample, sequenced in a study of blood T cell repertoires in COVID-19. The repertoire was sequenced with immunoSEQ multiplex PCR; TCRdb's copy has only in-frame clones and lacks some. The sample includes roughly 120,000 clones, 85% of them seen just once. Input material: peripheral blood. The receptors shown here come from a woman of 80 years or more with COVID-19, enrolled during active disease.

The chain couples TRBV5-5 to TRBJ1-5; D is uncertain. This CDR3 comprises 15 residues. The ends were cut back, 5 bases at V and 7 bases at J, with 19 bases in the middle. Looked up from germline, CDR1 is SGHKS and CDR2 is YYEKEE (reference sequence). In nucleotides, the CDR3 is TGTGCCAGCAGAGCTGGCCTAAACGACGGGCAGCCCCAGCATTTT. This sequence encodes CASRAGLNDGQPQHF. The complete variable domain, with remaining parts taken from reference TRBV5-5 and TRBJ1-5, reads DAGVTQSPTHLIKTRGQQVTLRCSPISGHKSVSWYQQVLGQGPQFIFQYYEKEERGRGNFPDRFSARQFPNYSSELNVNALLLGDSALYLCASRAGLNDGQPQHFGDGTRLSIL.

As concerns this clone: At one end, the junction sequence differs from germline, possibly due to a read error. The CDR3 protein is CASSIDRGPNYGYTF. CDR3 sequence (DNA): TGTGCCAGTAGCATAGACAGGGGCCCCAACTATGGCTACACCTTC. The chain recombines TRBV19 with TRBJ1-2; 8 positions match TRBD1. Germline CDR1 LNHDA, CDR2 SQIVND (reference sequence). The CDR3 totals 15 residues. The variable domain in full, completed from reference TRBV19 and TRBJ1-2, reads DGGITQSPKYLFRKEGQNVTLSCEQNLNHDAMYWYRQDPGQGLRLIYYSQIVNDFQKGDIAEGYSVSREKKESFPLTVTSAQKNPTAFYLCASSIDRGPNYGYTFGSGTRLTVV.

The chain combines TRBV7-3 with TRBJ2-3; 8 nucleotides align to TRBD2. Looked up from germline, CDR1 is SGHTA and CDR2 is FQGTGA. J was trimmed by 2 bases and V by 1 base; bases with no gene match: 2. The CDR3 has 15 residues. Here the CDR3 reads CASSLMRGDTDTQYF. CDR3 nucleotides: TGTGCCAGCAGCTTAATGCGGGGGGACACAGATACGCAGTATTTT. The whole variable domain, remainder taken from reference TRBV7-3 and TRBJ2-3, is GAGVSQTPSNKVTEKGKYVELRCDPISGHTALYWYRQSLGQGPEFLIYFQGTGAADDSGLPNDRFFAVRPEGSVSTLKIQRTERGDSAVYLCASSLMRGDTDTQYFGPGTRLTVL.

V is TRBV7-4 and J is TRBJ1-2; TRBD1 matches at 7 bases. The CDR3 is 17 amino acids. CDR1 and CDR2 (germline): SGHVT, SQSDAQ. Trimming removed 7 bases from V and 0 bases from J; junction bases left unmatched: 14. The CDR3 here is CASTPLIQGRPNYGYTF. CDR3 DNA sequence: TGTGCCAGCACCCCCTTAATACAGGGGCGACCTAACTATGGCTACACCTTC.

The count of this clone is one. CDR3 DNA: TGTGCCAGCAGCCCTACCGGAGTAGCCCAGCATTTT. It yields the protein CASSPTGVAQHF. J is TRBJ1-5 and V is TRBV28; D ambiguous. Germline V CDR1 and CDR2: MDHEN, SYDVKM. The CDR3 is made up of 12 amino acids. Trimming took off 6 bases at V and 11 bases at J, with 14 bases between the two ends.

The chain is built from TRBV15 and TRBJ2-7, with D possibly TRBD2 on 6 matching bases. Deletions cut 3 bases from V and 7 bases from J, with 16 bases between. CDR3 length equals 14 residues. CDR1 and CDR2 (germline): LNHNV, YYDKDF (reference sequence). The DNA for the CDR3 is TGTGCCACCAGCAGGGGAGGTAACCGTTTAGAGCAGTACTTC. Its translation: CATSRGGNRLEQYF.

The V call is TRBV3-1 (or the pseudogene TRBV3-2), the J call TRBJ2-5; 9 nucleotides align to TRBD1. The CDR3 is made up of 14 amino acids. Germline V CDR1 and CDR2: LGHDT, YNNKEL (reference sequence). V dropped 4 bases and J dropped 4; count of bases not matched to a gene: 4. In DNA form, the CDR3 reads TGTGCCAGCAGCCTGGACAGGGGCAGAGAGACCCAGTACTTC. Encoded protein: CASSLDRGRETQYF.

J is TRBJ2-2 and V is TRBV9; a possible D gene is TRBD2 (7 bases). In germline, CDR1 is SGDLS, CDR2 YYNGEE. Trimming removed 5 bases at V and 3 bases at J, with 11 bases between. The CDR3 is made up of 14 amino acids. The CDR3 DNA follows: TGTGCCAGCAGGAGGGGGGGTGACACCGGGGAGCTGTTTTTT. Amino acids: CASRRGGDTGELFF.

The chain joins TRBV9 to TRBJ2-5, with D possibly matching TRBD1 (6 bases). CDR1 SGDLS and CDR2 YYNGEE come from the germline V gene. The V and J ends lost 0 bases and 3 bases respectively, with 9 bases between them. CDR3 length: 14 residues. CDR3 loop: CASSVGPGEETQYF. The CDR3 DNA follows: TGTGCCAGCAGCGTAGGGCCAGGGGAAGAGACCCAGTACTTC. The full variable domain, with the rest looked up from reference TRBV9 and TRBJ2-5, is DSGVTQTPKHLITATGQRVTLRCSPRSGDLSVYWYQQSLDQGLQFLIQYYNGEERAKGNILERFSAQQFPDLHSELNLSSLELGDSALYFCASSVGPGEETQYFGPGTRLLVL.

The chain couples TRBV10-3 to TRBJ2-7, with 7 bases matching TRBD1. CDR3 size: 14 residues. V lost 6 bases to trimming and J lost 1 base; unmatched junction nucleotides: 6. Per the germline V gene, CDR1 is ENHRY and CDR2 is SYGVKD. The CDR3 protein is CAISRQGKSYEQYF. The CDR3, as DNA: TGTGCCATCAGCAGACAGGGTAAATCCTACGAGCAGTACTTC.

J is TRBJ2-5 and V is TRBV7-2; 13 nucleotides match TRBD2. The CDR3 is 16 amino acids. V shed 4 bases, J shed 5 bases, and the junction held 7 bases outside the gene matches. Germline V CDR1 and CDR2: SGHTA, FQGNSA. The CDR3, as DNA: TGTGCCAGCAGCTCCGGACTAGCGGGAGTCGGCGAGACCCAGTACTTC. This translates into CASSSGLAGVGETQYF.